What follows are 18 T cell receptor beta chains derived from one specimen sequenced in a study of graft-versus-host responses after intestinal transplantation (TCRdb year 2021). The library was made by the immunoSEQ multiplex PCR assay. Imported from immuneACCESS, the table was reduced by TCRdb to in-frame sequences with V and J called. These copies leave out some clones; in studies compared against another copy, an unresolved V gene accounts for under half, and the cause of the remainder is not known. In all, the sample holds over 85,000 clones, and 85% to 95% of those were seen once. In total, the top ten clones hold approximately 0.5% of the sample. Which antigens these TCRs recognize remains unknown. What the time point label conveys for this sample: cells obtained before transplantation from donor or recipient. Sequenced here: unstimulated CD8+ T cells sorted from spleen or lymph node cells, sampled before intestinal transplant. The receptors come from a human donor who received an intestinal transplant.

This rearrangement joins TRBV27 to TRBJ2-3, with D unclear. There are 15 residues in the CDR3. The germline V and J ends were trimmed by 8 bases and 0 bases, with 15 bases remaining between them. CDR1 and CDR2 from the germline V gene are MNHEY and SMNVEV (reference sequence). The CDR3: CASGVPTRSTDTQYF. CDR3 in DNA: TGTGCCAGCGGAGTCCCGACTCGGAGCACAGATACGCAGTATTTT.

The chain employs TRBV11-3 and TRBJ2-3, with TRBD2 matching over 7 bases. Trimming took 5 bases from V and 6 from J; bases not matched to a gene: 2. The CDR3 consists of 12 residues. Germline CDR1 is SGHNT and CDR2 is YENEEA. This CDR3 is CASSTTSDTQYF. The DNA of the CDR3 is TGTGCCAGCAGCACGACTAGCGATACGCAGTATTTT.

The chain joins TRBV19 to TRBJ1-2, with 8 bases identical to TRBD1. CDR1 and CDR2 (germline): LNHDA, SQIVND (reference sequence). The CDR3 is made up of 16 amino acids. Losses at the gene ends were 6 bases for V and 0 bases for J; bases not matched to a gene: 9. CDR3 loop: CASREQGELANYGYTF. CDR3 nucleotide sequence: TGTGCCAGTAGGGAACAGGGGGAGTTAGCTAACTATGGCTACACCTTC. The whole variable domain, filled in from reference TRBV19 and TRBJ1-2, reads DGGITQSPKYLFRKEGQNVTLSCEQNLNHDAMYWYRQDPGQGLRLIYYSQIVNDFQKGDIAEGYSVSREKKESFPLTVTSAQKNPTAFYLCASREQGELANYGYTFGSGTRLTVV.

The rearrangement joins TRBV7-9 to TRBJ2-5; D remains unclear. CDR3 size: 14 residues. The germline CDR1 and CDR2 sequences are SEHNR and FQNEAQ (reference sequence). Trimming pared 3 bases from V and 2 bases from J, leaving 10 bases between. The CDR3 bases are TGTGCCAGCAGCTTGTCTATGGAGCAAGAGACCCAGTACTTC. It codes for CASSLSMEQETQYF. The variable domain in full, with the rest retrieved from reference TRBV7-9 and TRBJ2-5, is DTGVSQNPRHKITKRGQNVTFRCDPISEHNRLYWYRQTLGQGPEFLTYFQNEAQLEKSRLLSDRFSAERPKGSFSTLEIQRTEQGDSAMYLCASSLSMEQETQYFGPGTRLLVL.

The chain uses TRBV5-6 and TRBJ2-1; TRBD2 is a possible D gene (5 bases). V gave up 3 bases and J gave up 9 bases, with 16 bases separating them. Germline CDR1 reads SGHDT; CDR2 reads YYEEEE. The CDR3 runs to 14 residues. This CDR3 reads CASSSSSLVVEQFF. DNA for the CDR3: TGTGCCAGCAGCTCAAGTTCACTAGTGGTTGAGCAGTTCTTC.

The chain joins TRBV5-4 to TRBJ2-5; D is unresolved. The CDR3 totals 12 residues. The germline gives CDR1 SGHNT, CDR2 YYREEE (reference sequence). With 4 bases removed from V and 3 bases from J, the gap between germline ends came to 7 bases. CDR3 region: CASSSSEETQYF. The CDR3, as DNA: TGTGCCAGCAGCAGCTCCGAAGAGACCCAGTACTTC.

Only one count was recorded for this clone. V gene TRBV7-6 combines with J gene TRBJ2-7, with 11 bases lining up with TRBD1. The CDR3 is 14 residues long. Unmatched junction bases numbered 6, after V lost 5 bases and J lost 6 bases. Germline V gene lookup returns CDR1 SGHVS and CDR2 FNYEAQ. The CDR3 loop is CASSPDRGLGEQYF. As DNA, the CDR3 is TGTGCCAGCAGCCCGGACAGGGGGCTTGGCGAGCAGTACTTC.

V and J are TRBV7-2 and TRBJ1-2; D is unresolved. This CDR3 region has 13 residues. Germline CDR1 is SGHTA and CDR2 is FQGNSA. V lost 2 bases, J lost 8 bases, and 12 bases lay in between. The CDR3 nucleotides are TGTGCCAGCAGCTTATGGCCAGGCGACGGCTACACCTTC. Translation gives CASSLWPGDGYTF.

This clone was seen once. This sequence joins TRBV10-2 and TRBJ1-1; D is uncertain. CDR3 length: 14 residues. The germline gives CDR1 WSHSY, CDR2 SAAADI. V shed 0 bases and J shed 5 bases, with 10 bases lying between them. CDR3 nucleotides: TGCGCCAGCAGTGAGTCAGAGGTGTGGACTGAAGCTTTCTTT. This sequence encodes CASSESEVWTEAFF.

This chain links TRBV6-1 with TRBJ1-1; D is possibly TRBD1 (6 bases). The CDR3 is 16 residues long. Germline CDR1 MNHNS, CDR2 SASEGT. Trimming left V 1 base short and J 4 bases short, with 16 bases between. CDR3 sequence (DNA): TGTGCCAGCAGTGAAGTAGTTCCGGGAGGGGGCACTGAAGCTTTCTTT. Its protein product is CASSEVVPGGGTEAFF.

The rearrangement uses TRBV14 and TRBJ1-2; 11 bases agree with TRBD1. Germline loops: CDR1 SGHDN, CDR2 FVKESK. The CDR3 is 16 amino acids. Germline trimming cut 1 base from V and 4 bases from J; bases unmatched to any gene: 5. CDR3 in amino acids: CASSQGAGTGGYGYTF. DNA for the CDR3: TGTGCCAGCAGCCAAGGGGCCGGGACAGGGGGCTATGGCTACACCTTC.

The chain combines TRBV9 with TRBJ2-7, with TRBD2 matching 10 bases. CDR1 SGDLS and CDR2 YYNGEE come from the germline V gene. V dropped 3 bases and J dropped 3; count of bases not matched to a gene: 9. CDR3 length: 16 amino acids. CDR3 in amino acids: CASSDGLAENYYEQYF. The CDR3 DNA is TGTGCCAGCAGCGATGGACTAGCGGAAAATTACTACGAGCAGTACTTC.

For this clone: Other DNA sequences within the sample encode an identical CDR3. J is TRBJ1-5 and V is TRBV7-9; 9 bases agree with TRBD1. Germline values: CDR1 SEHNR, CDR2 FQNEAQ (reference sequence). The ends lost 5 bases at V and 4 bases at J; junction bases unmatched: 3. This CDR3 contains 14 residues. The chain's CDR3 is CASSLGQGNQPQHF. The CDR3 DNA reads TGTGCCAGCAGCCTCGGACAGGGGAATCAGCCCCAGCATTTT. Together with reference TRBV7-9 and TRBJ1-5, the CDR3 gives the full variable domain: DTGVSQNPRHKITKRGQNVTFRCDPISEHNRLYWYRQTLGQGPEFLTYFQNEAQLEKSRLLSDRFSAERPKGSFSTLEIQRTEQGDSAMYLCASSLGQGNQPQHFGDGTRLSIL.

V is TRBV11-3 and J is TRBJ2-7; the D gene is possibly TRBD1 (5 bases). The CDR3 extends over 13 amino acids. V lost 5 bases and J lost 2, with 10 bases in between. Germline V gives CDR1 SGHNT, CDR2 YENEEA. The DNA for the CDR3 is TGTGCCAGCAGCCACAGACAGACCTACGAGCAGTACTTC. This gives the protein CASSHRQTYEQYF.

V usage is TRBV7-9 and J usage is TRBJ2-7; 8 bases line up with TRBD1. The CDR3 consists of 15 residues. Losses at the gene ends were 0 bases for V and 3 bases for J; bases not matched to a gene: 4. In germline, CDR1 is SEHNR, CDR2 FQNEAQ (reference sequence). CDR3 sequence (DNA): TGTGCCAGCAGCTTAGCACCAGGGGGCGTCTACGAGCAGTACTTC. It yields the protein CASSLAPGGVYEQYF.

The J gene is TRBJ2-7, the V gene TRBV2; D unresolved. CDR3 length: 11 amino acids. V was trimmed by 10 bases and J by 5 bases, leaving 12 bases between them. Germline CDR1 reads SNHLY; CDR2 reads FYNNEI. The CDR3 loop reads CAIHNSNEQYF. DNA of the CDR3: TGTGCCATACACAATTCCAACGAGCAGTACTTC.

The V gene is TRBV4-1, the J gene TRBJ2-7; a weak D match, TRBD1 (6 bases). Germline V CDR1 and CDR2: MGHRA, YSYEKL. The V gene lost 1 base and the J gene lost 1 base, with 8 bases spanning the gap. This CDR3 has 14 amino acids. The chain's CDR3 is CASSQVGQSYEQYF. DNA of the CDR3: TGCGCCAGCAGCCAAGTAGGACAGTCCTACGAGCAGTACTTC.

The chain combines TRBV7-9 with TRBJ1-2; 7 bases align to TRBD1. CDR3 length: 13 amino acids. Germline CDR1 reads SEHNR; CDR2 reads FQNEAQ (reference sequence). V gave up 3 bases and J gave up 3 bases; unmatched junction bases: 1. In nucleotides, the CDR3 is TGTGCCAGCAGCTTTACAGGGGACTATGGCTACACCTTC. The encoded protein is CASSFTGDYGYTF.